These 26 T cell receptor beta chains were all obtained from the same sample, sequenced in a study of a mutant IDH1 vaccine in newly diagnosed glioma. No antigen has been assigned to these receptors. Specified time point: week 47, end of study. The investigators gave 300 ug of mutant IDH1 20-mer peptide in each vaccine dose, together with topical imiquimod. Libraries were prepared by immunoSEQ multiplex PCR; TCRdb keeps only in-frame clonotypes and omits some of them. Among approximately 25,000 clones listed, about 80% were seen once. This specimen consisted of PBMCs, obtained from a glioma patient whose treatment included an IDH1 peptide vaccine. The source is a man aged 40-50 years with glioma. Some clones in this sample may be carry-over from other donors' samples.

This clone showed up just a few times. The V gene is TRBV30, the J gene TRBJ1-5; D ambiguous. Between the trimmed V and J ends, which lost 4 bases and 8 bases, there was a span of 15 bases. The CDR3 contains 13 residues. CDR1 is GTSNPN and CDR2 is SVGIG in the germline V gene (reference sequence). CDR3 nucleotides: TGTGCCTGGAACCTAAGGCGGAAGGAGCCCCAGCATTTT. Translating it yields CAWNLRRKEPQHF.

CDR3 sequence (DNA): TGTGCCAGCAGTCCCGGGACAGGAAGCACAGATACGCAGTATTTT. This codes for CASSPGTGSTDTQYF. The V gene is TRBV2, the J gene TRBJ2-3; TRBD1 agrees at 8 bases. The germline V gene has CDR1 SNHLY and CDR2 FYNNEI. CDR3 length: 15 amino acids. Unmatched junction bases numbered 4, after V lost 5 bases and J lost 0 bases.

V is TRBV19 and J is TRBJ2-5; D uncertain. Looked up from germline, CDR1 is LNHDA and CDR2 is SQIVND (reference sequence). V lost 3 bases to trimming and J lost 3 bases, with 11 bases between them. The length of the CDR3 is 14 residues. CDR3 nucleotide sequence: TGTGCCAGTAGTATGCGAGCGATAGAAGAGACCCAGTACTTC. It encodes CASSMRAIEETQYF.

This clone came up once. The chain is built from TRBV7-2 and TRBJ2-1; D possibly corresponds to TRBD1 (6 bases). This CDR3 has 17 amino acids. Germline CDR1 and CDR2: SGHTA and FQGNSA. The ends were cut back, 5 bases at V and 8 bases at J, with 25 bases in the middle. The CDR3 nucleotides are TGTGCCAGCAGCGTACGGGCCGGGACACGGAGTAGGGATGAGCAGTTCTTC. Translating it yields CASSVRAGTRSRDEQFF.

This clone was detected only once. The CDR3 DNA sequence: TGTGCCACCAGCAGAGAACAGGGAAGAAATTCACCCCTCCACTTT. It translates to CATSREQGRNSPLHF. The V call is TRBV15, the J call TRBJ1-6, with D perhaps TRBD1 (6 bases). The CDR3 is made up of 15 amino acids. Germline CDR1 LNHNV, CDR2 YYDKDF (reference sequence). Trimming took off 0 bases at V and 7 bases at J, with 10 bases between the two ends.

This clone has just one count. CDR3 sequence (DNA): TGCGCCAGCAGTGAGTCGGGCTTCGAGGGCTCCTACGAGCAGTACTTC. As protein: CASSESGFEGSYEQYF. The chain links TRBV10-1 to TRBJ2-7; TRBD2 might be the D (5 bases). V was trimmed by 0 bases and J by 0 bases, leaving 12 bases between them. The CDR3 sequence is 16 residues long. CDR1 and CDR2 from the germline V gene are WNHNN and SYGVQD (reference sequence).

The chain uses TRBV29-1 and TRBJ2-2; perhaps TRBD2 as D (6 bases). V was shortened by 3 bases and J by 6 bases, with 11 bases between the two germline ends. There are 13 residues in the CDR3. The germline V gene has CDR1 SQVTM and CDR2 ANQGSEA. CDR3 nucleotide sequence: TGCAGCGTTGACCGCGGAGGGGCCGGGGAGCTGTTTTTT. This sequence encodes CSVDRGGAGELFF.

V usage is TRBV19 and J usage is TRBJ2-7, with D unclear. CDR3 length: 15 residues. Trimming pared 4 bases from V and 6 bases from J, leaving 19 bases between. Germline V gives CDR1 LNHDA, CDR2 SQIVND (reference sequence). CDR3 sequence (DNA): TGTGCCAGTAGTACAACCATCGACACGTCCCTCGAGCAGTACTTC. This encodes CASSTTIDTSLEQYF.

V gene TRBV5-1 combines with J gene TRBJ1-6; D is possibly TRBD1 (6 bases). The CDR3 loop spans 18 amino acids. Deletions cut 0 bases from V and 0 bases from J, with 13 bases between. The germline CDR1 and CDR2 sequences are SGHRS and YFSETQ. CDR3: CASSLVGTRSSYNSPLHF. Written as DNA, the CDR3 is TGCGCCAGCAGCTTGGTTGGGACACGGAGCTCCTATAATTCACCCCTCCACTTT.

There are a few counts of this clone. This chain links TRBV7-9 with TRBJ1-3; D unclear. The V gene's germline CDR1 is SEHNR and CDR2 FQNEAQ (reference sequence). V lost 2 bases and J lost 1, with 12 bases in between. This CDR3 is 16 amino acids long. This chain's CDR3 is CASSLTLTPSGNTIYF. CDR3 bases: TGTGCCAGCAGCTTAACCTTAACACCTTCTGGAAACACCATATATTTT. Based on the CDR3 plus reference TRBV7-9 and TRBJ1-3, the full variable domain is DTGVSQNPRHKITKRGQNVTFRCDPISEHNRLYWYRQTLGQGPEFLTYFQNEAQLEKSRLLSDRFSAERPKGSFSTLEIQRTEQGDSAMYLCASSLTLTPSGNTIYFGEGSWLTVV.

This clone has only one observation. This rearrangement joins TRBV6-5 to TRBJ2-7; D unclear. Trimming stripped 8 bases from V and 8 bases from J, with 19 bases between. The CDR3 loop spans 13 amino acids. CDR1 is MNHEY, CDR2 SVGAGI, per germline. DNA of the CDR3: TGTGCCAGCTCGAAAACCGGGCATGAGAAGCAGTACTTC. Translating it yields CASSKTGHEKQYF.

Regarding this clone: This same CDR3 is encoded by further DNA sequences in the sample. The chain uses TRBV5-4 and TRBJ1-1; tentatively, D is TRBD1 (6 bases). Between the trimmed V and J ends, which lost 4 bases and 5 bases, there was a span of 12 bases. Germline CDR1 is SGHNT and CDR2 is YYREEE (reference sequence). This CDR3 region has 13 residues. CDR3 sequence: CASSLRGGTEAFF. The CDR3 nucleotides read TGTGCCAGCAGCCTCAGGGGAGGAACTGAAGCTTTCTTT.

The chain has TRBV6-1 and TRBJ1-1; possibly TRBD1 for D (5 bases). Germline loops: CDR1 MNHNS, CDR2 SASEGT. With 2 bases removed from V and 1 base from J, the gap between germline ends came to 11 bases. The CDR3 has 15 residues. CDR3 DNA: TGTGCCAGCAGTGAAAAGGGGAGGGAGAACACTGAAGCTTTCTTT. The encoded protein is CASSEKGRENTEAFF.

Notes on this clone: One end of the junction fails to match germline, which may point to a read error. The chain employs TRBV7-9 and TRBJ2-2; D remains unclear. The V gene's germline CDR1 is SEHNR and CDR2 FQNEAQ (reference sequence). There are 16 residues in the CDR3. The CDR3 here is CASSLVHGANTAELFF. CDR3 nucleotide sequence: TGTGCCAGCAGCTTAGTACACGGCGCGAACACCGCGGAGCTGTTTTTT.

This chain uses TRBV5-6 with TRBJ1-1; no definite D call. The germline V and J ends were trimmed by 0 bases and 2 bases, with 11 bases remaining between them. The V gene's germline CDR1 is SGHDT and CDR2 YYEEEE. This CDR3 has 15 residues. DNA for the CDR3: TGTGCCAGCAGCTTGGCAATAAGTAGCAACACTGAAGCTTTCTTT. Translation gives CASSLAISSNTEAFF.

V and J are TRBV7-2 and TRBJ1-3; D gene ambiguous. This CDR3 spans 16 amino acids. Germline assignment: CDR1 SGHTA and CDR2 FQGNSA. Trimming pared 5 bases from V and 2 bases from J, leaving 16 bases between. CDR3 region: CASSPLRLGTGNTIYF. As DNA, the CDR3 is TGTGCCAGCAGCCCCCTCCGGCTGGGGACTGGAAACACCATATATTTT. The full variable domain, completed using reference TRBV7-2 and TRBJ1-3, is GAGVSQSPSNKVTEKGKDVELRCDPISGHTALYWYRQSLGQGLEFLIYFQGNSAPDKSGLPSDRFSAERTGGSVSTLTIQRTQQEDSAVYLCASSPLRLGTGNTIYFGEGSWLTVV.

The gene calls are TRBV2 and TRBJ2-7; a possible D gene is TRBD1 (6 bases). The CDR3 sequence is 12 residues long. V was shortened by 6 bases and J by 7 bases, with 13 bases between the two germline ends. Germline CDR1 is SNHLY and CDR2 is FYNNEI. CDR3 amino acids: CASSPGTREQYF. In DNA, the CDR3 is TGTGCCAGCAGCCCCGGGACAAGGGAGCAGTACTTC.

The chain is built from TRBV10-2 and TRBJ2-4; the D is unclear. The CDR3 has 12 amino acids. The ends were cut back, 2 bases at V and 10 bases at J, with 9 bases in the middle. The V gene's germline CDR1 is WSHSY and CDR2 SAAADI. The DNA of the CDR3 is TGCGCCAGCAGTGAGGCGACTTGGATTCAGTACTTC. It translates to CASSEATWIQYF.

This chain connects TRBV7-9 to TRBJ1-1, with 9 bases matching TRBD1. V shed 4 bases and J 11 bases; nucleotides not matched to a gene: 11. This CDR3 has 14 residues. Germline V gene sequence: CDR1 SEHNR, CDR2 FQNEAQ (reference sequence). CDR3 in DNA: TGTGCCAGCAGCTCACAGGGGGCGGCCTTGTGGGCTTTCTTT. Translating it yields CASSSQGAALWAFF.

The V gene is TRBV15, the J gene TRBJ1-2, with 9 bases identical to TRBD1. This CDR3 has 14 amino acids. With V trimmed by 3 bases and J by 9 bases, 8 bases remained unmatched. The germline V gene encodes CDR1 LNHNV and CDR2 YYDKDF (reference sequence). CDR3 protein: CATSRPGQGYRYTF. DNA of the CDR3: TGTGCCACCAGCAGGCCGGGACAGGGATACCGCTACACCTTC.

This rearrangement joins TRBV6-5 to TRBJ1-5, with 7 bases identical to TRBD1. Germline loops: CDR1 MNHEY, CDR2 SVGAGI. The CDR3 totals 14 residues. V lost 6 bases and J lost 4; bases outside the gene matches: 6. In nucleotides, the CDR3 is TGTGCCAGCAGACGGAGACAGGGAAATCAGCCCCAGCATTTT. Translated, it gives CASRRRQGNQPQHF.

The table lists this clone with a count of one. The rearrangement links TRBV5-1 to TRBJ2-7; no clear D gene. Trimming removed 5 bases at V and 1 base at J, with 13 bases between. Germline lookup yields CDR1 SGHRS and CDR2 YFSETQ. The CDR3 loop spans 14 amino acids. The CDR3 sequence: CASSPLGRSYEQYF. The CDR3 coding sequence is TGCGCCAGCAGTCCATTGGGCCGATCCTACGAGCAGTACTTC. The variable domain in full, with the rest retrieved from reference TRBV5-1 and TRBJ2-7, is KAGVTQTPRYLIKTRGQQVTLSCSPISGHRSVSWYQQTPGQGLQFLFEYFSETQRNKGNFPGRFSGRQFSNSRSEMNVSTLELGDSALYLCASSPLGRSYEQYFGPGTRLTVT.

The V and J genes are TRBV2 and TRBJ1-5, with D tentatively TRBD1 (5 bases). The CDR3 runs 16 residues. The V gene's germline CDR1 is SNHLY and CDR2 FYNNEI. Trimming removed 6 bases at V and 0 bases at J, with 15 bases between. The CDR3 nucleotides read TGTGCCAGCAGCGTTTCAGACAGTTATAGCAATCAGCCCCAGCATTTT. Translated, it gives CASSVSDSYSNQPQHF.

The gene calls are TRBV30 and TRBJ2-1; 7 bases align to TRBD2. The CDR3 has 14 residues. V shed 1 base, J shed 2 bases, and the junction held 2 bases outside the gene matches. Germline V gives CDR1 GTSNPN, CDR2 SVGIG (reference sequence). CDR3 residues: CAWSAGGAYNEQFF. CDR3 nucleotide sequence: TGTGCCTGGAGTGCGGGGGGTGCCTACAATGAGCAGTTCTTC. The full variable domain, rest sourced from reference TRBV30 and TRBJ2-1, is SQTIHQWPATLVQPVGSPLSLECTVEGTSNPNLYWYRQAAGRGLQLLFYSVGIGQISSEVPQNLSASRPQDRQFILSSKKLLLSDSGFYLCAWSAGGAYNEQFFGPGTRLTVL.

The CDR3 coding sequence is TGTGCCAGCAGCGTAGACCCCAATCAGGGGACTGAAGCTTTCTTT. It yields the protein CASSVDPNQGTEAFF. The chain has TRBV9 and TRBJ1-1; D might be TRBD1 (6 bases). The V end lost 0 bases, the J end lost 5 bases, and 14 bases lay between the germline ends. This CDR3 is built from 15 residues. Germline V gene data show CDR1 as SGDLS and CDR2 as YYNGEE.

This sequence joins TRBV5-1 and TRBJ1-1; D call uncertain. Trimming removed 0 bases from V and 5 bases from J, with 8 bases in between. The CDR3 totals 13 residues. Germline V CDR1 and CDR2: SGHRS, YFSETQ. The CDR3: CASSLGGGTEAFF. For the CDR3, the DNA is TGCGCCAGCAGCTTGGGGGGAGGGACTGAAGCTTTCTTT.